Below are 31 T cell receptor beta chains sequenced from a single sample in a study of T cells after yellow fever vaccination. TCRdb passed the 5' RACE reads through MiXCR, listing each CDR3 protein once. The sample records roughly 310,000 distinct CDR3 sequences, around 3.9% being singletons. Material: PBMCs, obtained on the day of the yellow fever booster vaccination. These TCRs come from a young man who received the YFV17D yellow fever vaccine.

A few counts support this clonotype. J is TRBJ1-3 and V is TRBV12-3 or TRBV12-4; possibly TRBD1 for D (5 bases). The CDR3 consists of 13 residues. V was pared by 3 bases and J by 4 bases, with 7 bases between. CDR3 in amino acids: CASSFRQGNTIYF. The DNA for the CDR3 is TGTGCCAGCAGTTTCAGACAGGGAAACACCATATATTTT.

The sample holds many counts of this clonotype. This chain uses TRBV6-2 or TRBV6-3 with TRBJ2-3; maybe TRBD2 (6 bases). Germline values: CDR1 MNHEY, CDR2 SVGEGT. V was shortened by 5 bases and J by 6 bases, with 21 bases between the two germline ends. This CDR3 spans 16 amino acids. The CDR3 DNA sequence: TGTGCCAGCAGTGACCGTAGCGGCTTACCTGAGGATACGCAGTATTTT. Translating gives CASSDRSGLPEDTQYF.

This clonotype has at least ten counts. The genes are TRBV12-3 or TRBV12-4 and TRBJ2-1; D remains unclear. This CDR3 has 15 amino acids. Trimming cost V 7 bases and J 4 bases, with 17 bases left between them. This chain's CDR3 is CASTYGSQSYNEQFF. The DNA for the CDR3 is TGTGCCAGCACCTATGGCTCCCAATCGTACAATGAGCAGTTCTTC.

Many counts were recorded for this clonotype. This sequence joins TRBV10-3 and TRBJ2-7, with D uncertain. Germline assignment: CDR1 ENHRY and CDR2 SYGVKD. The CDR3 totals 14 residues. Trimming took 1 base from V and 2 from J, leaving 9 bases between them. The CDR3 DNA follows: TGTGCCATCAGTGAGTTGGGCAGTCCCTACGAGCAGTACTTC. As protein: CAISELGSPYEQYF.

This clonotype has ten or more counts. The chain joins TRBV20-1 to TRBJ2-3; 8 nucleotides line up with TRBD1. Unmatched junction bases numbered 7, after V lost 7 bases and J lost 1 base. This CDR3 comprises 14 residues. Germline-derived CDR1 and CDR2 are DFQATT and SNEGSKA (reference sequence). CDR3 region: CSEKGTGRTDTQYF. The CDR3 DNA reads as TGCAGTGAAAAAGGGACAGGACGCACAGATACGCAGTATTTT.

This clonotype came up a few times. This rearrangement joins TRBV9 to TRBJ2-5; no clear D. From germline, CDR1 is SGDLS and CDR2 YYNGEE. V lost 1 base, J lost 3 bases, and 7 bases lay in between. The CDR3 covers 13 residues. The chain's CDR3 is CASSVLTEETQYF. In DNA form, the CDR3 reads TGTGCCAGCAGCGTACTTACCGAAGAGACCCAGTACTTC.

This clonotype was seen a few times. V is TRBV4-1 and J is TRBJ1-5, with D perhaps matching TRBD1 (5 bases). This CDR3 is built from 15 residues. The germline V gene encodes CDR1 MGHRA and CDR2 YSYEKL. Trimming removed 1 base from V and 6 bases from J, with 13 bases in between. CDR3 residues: CASSQALIQGQPQHF. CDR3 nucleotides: TGCGCCAGCAGCCAAGCGCTTATCCAGGGTCAGCCCCAGCATTTT.

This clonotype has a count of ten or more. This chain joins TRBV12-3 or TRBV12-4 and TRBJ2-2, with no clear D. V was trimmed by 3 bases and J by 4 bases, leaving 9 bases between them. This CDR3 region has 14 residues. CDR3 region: CASSFWESTGELFF. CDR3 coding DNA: TGTGCCAGCAGTTTCTGGGAATCCACCGGGGAGCTGTTTTTT.

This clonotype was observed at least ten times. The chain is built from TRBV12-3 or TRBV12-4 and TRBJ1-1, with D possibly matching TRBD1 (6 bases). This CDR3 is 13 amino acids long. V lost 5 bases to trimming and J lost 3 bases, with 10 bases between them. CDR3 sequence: CASSATGYTEAFF. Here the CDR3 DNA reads TGTGCCAGCAGTGCGACAGGTTACACTGAAGCTTTCTTT.

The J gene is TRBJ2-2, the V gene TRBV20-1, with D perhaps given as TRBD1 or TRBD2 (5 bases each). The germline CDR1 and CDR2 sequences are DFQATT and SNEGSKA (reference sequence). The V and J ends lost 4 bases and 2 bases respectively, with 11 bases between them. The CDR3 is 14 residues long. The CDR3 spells CSATGAPNTGELFF. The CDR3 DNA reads TGCAGTGCTACCGGGGCCCCAAACACCGGGGAGCTGTTTTTT.

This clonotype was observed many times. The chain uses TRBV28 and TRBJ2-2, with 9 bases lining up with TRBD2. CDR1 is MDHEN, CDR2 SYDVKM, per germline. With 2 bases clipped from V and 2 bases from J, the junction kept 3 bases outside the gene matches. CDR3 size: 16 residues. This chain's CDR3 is CASSLTSGSNTGELFF. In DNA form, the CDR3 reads TGTGCCAGCAGTTTAACTAGCGGGTCTAACACCGGGGAGCTGTTTTTT.

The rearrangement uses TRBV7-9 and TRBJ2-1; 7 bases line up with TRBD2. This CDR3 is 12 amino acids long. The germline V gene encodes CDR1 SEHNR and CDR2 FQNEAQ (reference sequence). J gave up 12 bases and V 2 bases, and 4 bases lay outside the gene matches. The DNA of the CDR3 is TGTGCCAGCAGCTTAAGCGGGGTATGGCAGTTCTTC. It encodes CASSLSGVWQFF. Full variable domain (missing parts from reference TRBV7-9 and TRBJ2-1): DTGVSQNPRHKITKRGQNVTFRCDPISEHNRLYWYRQTLGQGPEFLTYFQNEAQLEKSRLLSDRFSAERPKGSFSTLEIQRTEQGDSAMYLCASSLSGVWQFFGPGTRLTVL.

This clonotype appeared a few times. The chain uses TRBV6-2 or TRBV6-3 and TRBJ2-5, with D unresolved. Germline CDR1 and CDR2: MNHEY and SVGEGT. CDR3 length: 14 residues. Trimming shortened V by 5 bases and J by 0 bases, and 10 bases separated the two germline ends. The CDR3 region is CASSARAYQETQYF. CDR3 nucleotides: TGTGCCAGCAGTGCCCGGGCCTACCAAGAGACCCAGTACTTC.

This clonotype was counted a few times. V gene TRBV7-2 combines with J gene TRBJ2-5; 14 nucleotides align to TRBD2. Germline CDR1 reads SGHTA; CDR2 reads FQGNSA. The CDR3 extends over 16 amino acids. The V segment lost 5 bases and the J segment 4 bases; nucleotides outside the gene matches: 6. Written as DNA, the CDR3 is TGTGCCAGCAGCCTCCGACTAGCGGGGGGGGTAGAGACCCAGTACTTC. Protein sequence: CASSLRLAGGVETQYF. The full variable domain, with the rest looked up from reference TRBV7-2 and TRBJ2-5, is GAGVSQSPSNKVTEKGKDVELRCDPISGHTALYWYRQSLGQGLEFLIYFQGNSAPDKSGLPSDRFSAERTGGSVSTLTIQRTQQEDSAVYLCASSLRLAGGVETQYFGPGTRLLVL.

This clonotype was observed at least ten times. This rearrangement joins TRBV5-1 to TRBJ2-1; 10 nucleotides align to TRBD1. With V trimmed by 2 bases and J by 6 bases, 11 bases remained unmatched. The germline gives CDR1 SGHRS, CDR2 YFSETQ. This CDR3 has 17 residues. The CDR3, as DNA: TGCGCCAGCAGCTTTCGAACTGGGACAGGGGAAACCAATGAGCAGTTCTTC. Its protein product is CASSFRTGTGETNEQFF.

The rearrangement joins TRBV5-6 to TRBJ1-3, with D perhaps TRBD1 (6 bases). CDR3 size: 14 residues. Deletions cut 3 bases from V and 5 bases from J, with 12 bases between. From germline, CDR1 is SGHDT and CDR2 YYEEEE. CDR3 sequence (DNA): TGTGCCAGCAGCTCCGACAGGCGGCGAAACACCATATATTTT. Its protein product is CASSSDRRRNTIYF. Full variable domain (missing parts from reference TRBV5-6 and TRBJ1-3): DAGVTQSPTHLIKTRGQQVTLRCSPKSGHDTVSWYQQALGQGPQFIFQYYEEEERQRGNFPDRFSGHQFPNYSSELNVNALLLGDSALYLCASSSDRRRNTIYFGEGSWLTVV.

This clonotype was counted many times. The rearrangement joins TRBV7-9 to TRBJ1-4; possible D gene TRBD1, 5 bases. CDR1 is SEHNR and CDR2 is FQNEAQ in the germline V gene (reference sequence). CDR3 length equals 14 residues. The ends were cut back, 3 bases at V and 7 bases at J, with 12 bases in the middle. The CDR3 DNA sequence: TGTGCCAGCAGCTTCAGCTGGGGGGTTGAAAAACTGTTTTTT. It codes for CASSFSWGVEKLFF.

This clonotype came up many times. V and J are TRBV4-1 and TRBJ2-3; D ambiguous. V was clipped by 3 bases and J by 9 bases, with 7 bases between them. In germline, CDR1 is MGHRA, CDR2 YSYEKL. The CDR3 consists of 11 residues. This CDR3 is CASSHFSTQYF. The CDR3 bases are TGCGCCAGCAGCCACTTCAGCACGCAGTATTTT.

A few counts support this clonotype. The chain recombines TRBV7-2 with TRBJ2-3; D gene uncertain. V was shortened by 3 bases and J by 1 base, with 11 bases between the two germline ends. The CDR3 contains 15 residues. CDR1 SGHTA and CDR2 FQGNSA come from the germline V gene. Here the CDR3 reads CASSFIPTRTDTQYF. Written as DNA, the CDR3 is TGTGCCAGCAGCTTTATCCCGACCCGCACAGATACGCAGTATTTT. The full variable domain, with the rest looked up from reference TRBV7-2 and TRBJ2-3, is GAGVSQSPSNKVTEKGKDVELRCDPISGHTALYWYRQSLGQGLEFLIYFQGNSAPDKSGLPSDRFSAERTGGSVSTLTIQRTQQEDSAVYLCASSFIPTRTDTQYFGPGTRLTVL.

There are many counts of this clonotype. CDR3 coding DNA: TGTGCCAGCAGAAAAGGGGAGGTGCTGAGCGAGACCCAGTACTTC. Its translation is CASRKGEVLSETQYF. V and J are TRBV12-3 or TRBV12-4 and TRBJ2-5; a weak D match, TRBD2 (6 bases). Trimming removed 6 bases from V and 5 bases from J, with 19 bases in between. There are 15 residues in the CDR3.

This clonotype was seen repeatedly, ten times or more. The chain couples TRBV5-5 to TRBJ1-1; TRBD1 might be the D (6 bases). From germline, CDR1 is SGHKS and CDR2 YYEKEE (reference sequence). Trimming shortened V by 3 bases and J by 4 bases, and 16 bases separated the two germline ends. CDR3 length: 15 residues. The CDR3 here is CASSYWGADTTEAFF. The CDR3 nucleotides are TGTGCCAGCAGCTATTGGGGGGCTGACACCACTGAAGCTTTCTTT.

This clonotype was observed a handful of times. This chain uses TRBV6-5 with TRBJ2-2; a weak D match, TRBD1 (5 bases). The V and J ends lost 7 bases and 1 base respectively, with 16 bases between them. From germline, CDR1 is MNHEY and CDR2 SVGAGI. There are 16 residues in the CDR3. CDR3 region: CASNRRQRQNTGELFF. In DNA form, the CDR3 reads TGTGCCAGCAACAGACGACAGAGGCAGAACACCGGGGAGCTGTTTTTT.

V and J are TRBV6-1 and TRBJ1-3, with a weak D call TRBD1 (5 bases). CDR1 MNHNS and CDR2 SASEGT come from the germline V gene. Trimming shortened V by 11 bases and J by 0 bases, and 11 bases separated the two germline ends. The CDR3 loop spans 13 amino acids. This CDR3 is CAAGPYSGNTIYF. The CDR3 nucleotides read TGTGCCGCGGGGCCGTACTCTGGAAACACCATATATTTT.

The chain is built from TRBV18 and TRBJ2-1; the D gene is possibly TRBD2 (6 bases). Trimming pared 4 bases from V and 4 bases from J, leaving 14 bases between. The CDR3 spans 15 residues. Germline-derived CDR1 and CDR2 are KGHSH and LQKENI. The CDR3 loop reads CASSRGDPGYNEQFF. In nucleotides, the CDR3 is TGTGCCAGCTCACGCGGGGACCCGGGTTACAATGAGCAGTTCTTC.

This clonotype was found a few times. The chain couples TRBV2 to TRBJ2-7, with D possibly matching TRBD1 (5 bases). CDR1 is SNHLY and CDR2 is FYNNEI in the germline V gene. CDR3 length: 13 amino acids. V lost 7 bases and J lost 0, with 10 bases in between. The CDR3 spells CASKPDISYEQYF. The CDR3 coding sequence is TGTGCCAGCAAACCGGACATCTCCTACGAGCAGTACTTC.

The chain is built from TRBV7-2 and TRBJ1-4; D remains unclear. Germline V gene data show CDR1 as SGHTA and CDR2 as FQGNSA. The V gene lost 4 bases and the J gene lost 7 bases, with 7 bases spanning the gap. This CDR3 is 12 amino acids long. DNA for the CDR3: TGTGCCAGCAGCTGGCAGACTGAAAAACTGTTTTTT. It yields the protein CASSWQTEKLFF.

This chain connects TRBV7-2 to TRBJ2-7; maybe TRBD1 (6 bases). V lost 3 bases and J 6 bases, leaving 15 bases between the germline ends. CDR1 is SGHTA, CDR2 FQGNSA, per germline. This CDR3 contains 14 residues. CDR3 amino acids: CASSFGPTTGEQYF. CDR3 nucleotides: TGTGCCAGCAGCTTCGGACCGACGACAGGCGAGCAGTACTTC.

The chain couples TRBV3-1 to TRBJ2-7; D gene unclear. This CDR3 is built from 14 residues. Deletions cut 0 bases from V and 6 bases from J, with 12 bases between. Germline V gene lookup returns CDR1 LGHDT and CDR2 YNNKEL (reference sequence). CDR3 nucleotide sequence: TGTGCCAGCAGCCAAGATTCTTCGGCGAGCGAGCAGTACTTC. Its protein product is CASSQDSSASEQYF.

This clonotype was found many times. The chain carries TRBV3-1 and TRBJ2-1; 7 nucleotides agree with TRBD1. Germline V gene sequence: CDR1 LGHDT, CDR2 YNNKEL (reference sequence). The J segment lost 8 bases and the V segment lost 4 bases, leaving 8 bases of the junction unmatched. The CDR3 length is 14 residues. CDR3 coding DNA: TGTGCCAGCAGCCTGTCCAAGACAGGGTATGAGCAGTTCTTC. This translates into CASSLSKTGYEQFF.

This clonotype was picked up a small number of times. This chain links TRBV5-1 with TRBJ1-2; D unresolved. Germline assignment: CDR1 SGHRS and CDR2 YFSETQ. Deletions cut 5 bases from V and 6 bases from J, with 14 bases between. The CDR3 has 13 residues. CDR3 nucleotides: TGCGCCAGCAGACCCAGTGTGGTGGATGGCTACACCTTC. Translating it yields CASRPSVVDGYTF.

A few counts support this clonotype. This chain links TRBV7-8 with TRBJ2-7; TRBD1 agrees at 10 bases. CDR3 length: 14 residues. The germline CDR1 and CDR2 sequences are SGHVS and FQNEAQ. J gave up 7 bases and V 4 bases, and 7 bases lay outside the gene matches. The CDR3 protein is CASSSRQGAFEQYF. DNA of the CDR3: TGTGCCAGCAGCTCCCGACAGGGGGCGTTTGAGCAGTACTTC. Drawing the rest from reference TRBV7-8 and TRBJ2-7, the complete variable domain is GAGVSQSPRYKVAKRGQDVALRCDPISGHVSLFWYQQALGQGPEFLTYFQNEAQLDKSGLPSDRFFAERPEGSVSTLKIQRTQQEDSAVYLCASSSRQGAFEQYFGPGTRLTVT.